The 24 T cell receptor beta chains below come from one sample, sequenced in a study of vaccination and CD4 T cells after COVID-19. Sample treatment: approximately 9-day PBMC culture with coronavirus spike peptide pools or control peptides (ViraFEST assay). The Oncomine TCR Beta short-read assay was applied to DNA of cultured CD4+ T cells. TCRdb re-derived calls from the PCR reads in MiXCR, one entry per CDR3 protein. This table holds 9,500 to 11,000 distinct CDR3 sequences, 25% to 35% found once. The antigens of these receptors remain unknown. Material: CD4+ T cells from blood, cultured in vitro, obtained after SARS-CoV-2 vaccination. These receptors were collected from a human donor who had recovered from COVID-19.

The rearrangement links TRBV7-8 to TRBJ2-1; D perhaps matches TRBD2 (7 bases). The CDR3 extends over 14 amino acids. The germline V gene has CDR1 SGHVS and CDR2 FQNEAQ. The V end lost 7 bases, the J end lost 3 bases, and 13 bases lay between the germline ends. CDR3 residues: CASKKGEGYNEQFF. CDR3 nucleotide sequence: TGTGCCAGCAAAAAGGGGGAGGGCTACAATGAGCAGTTCTTC.

Points on this clonotype: The junction does not match germline at one end; this may be a read error. The genes are TRBV18 and TRBJ2-2; D gene ambiguous. The CDR3 runs to 13 residues. Germline V gives CDR1 KGHSH, CDR2 LQKENI. The CDR3 loop is CASSPPLLWELFF. In DNA, the CDR3 is TGTGCCAGTTCACCACCCCTCCTTTGGGAGCTGTTTTTT.

This clonotype appeared a few times. This chain connects TRBV19 to TRBJ2-1; unclear D gene. Germline loops: CDR1 LNHDA, CDR2 SQIVND (reference sequence). The CDR3 is 15 residues long. V lost 4 bases to trimming and J lost 6 bases, with 16 bases between them. The CDR3 DNA is TGTGCCAGTAGTAGTCCGATTAGATGGTCCAATGAGCAGTTCTTC. As protein: CASSSPIRWSNEQFF.

This clonotype was recorded a few times. This chain uses TRBV20-1 with TRBJ1-2; D perhaps matches TRBD1 (5 bases). Trimming took off 2 bases at V and 4 bases at J, with 11 bases between the two ends. There are 13 residues in the CDR3. Germline CDR1 and CDR2: DFQATT and SNEGSKA (reference sequence). Written as DNA, the CDR3 is TGCAGTGCTAGATCGGGCGGGGGCTATGGCTACACCTTC. Its translation: CSARSGGGYGYTF.

This sequence joins TRBV20-1 and TRBJ2-5; D possibly uses TRBD1 or TRBD2 (5 bases each). CDR3 length equals 13 residues. From germline, CDR1 is DFQATT and CDR2 SNEGSKA (reference sequence). With 5 bases removed from V and 2 bases from J, the gap between germline ends came to 12 bases. The CDR3 nucleotides read TGCAGTGCTGGAGGACACGTTCAAGAGACCCAGTACTTC. Translation gives CSAGGHVQETQYF.

The chain is built from TRBV6-4 and TRBJ2-6; D is unclear. There are 14 residues in the CDR3. Germline V gene lookup returns CDR1 MRHNA and CDR2 SNTAGT. V lost 5 bases to trimming and J lost 0 bases, with 5 bases between them. The CDR3 protein is CASSQSSGANVLTF. CDR3 DNA sequence: TGTGCCAGCAGTCAGAGCTCTGGGGCCAACGTCCTGACTTTC.

This clonotype ranks as medium-sized (0.01 to 0.1%). The chain couples TRBV11-2 to TRBJ2-1; perhaps TRBD2 as D (5 bases). The V gene lost 1 base and the J gene lost 6 bases, with 10 bases spanning the gap. The CDR3 contains 14 residues. Germline CDR1 and CDR2: SGHAT and FQNNGV. The CDR3 region is CASSLAAVSNEQFF. CDR3 nucleotide sequence: TGTGCCAGCAGCTTAGCAGCGGTATCCAATGAGCAGTTCTTC.

This rearrangement joins TRBV12-3 or TRBV12-4 to TRBJ1-2; D is unresolved. The V and J ends lost 2 bases and 4 bases respectively, with 5 bases between them. This CDR3 comprises 12 residues. The CDR3 coding sequence is TGTGCCAGCAGTTTATCGGCCTATGGCTACACCTTC. Protein: CASSLSAYGYTF.

There are a few counts of this clonotype. The V call is TRBV2, the J call TRBJ1-2; a possible D gene is TRBD1 (6 bases). V shed 3 bases and J shed 2 bases, with 13 bases lying between them. CDR1 SNHLY and CDR2 FYNNEI come from the germline V gene. The CDR3 covers 15 residues. CDR3 nucleotides: TGTGCCAGCAGTGAGAGGGGGGCCCGAAACTATGGCTACACCTTC. This translates into CASSERGARNYGYTF.

This clonotype has just a few counts. The CDR3 here is CASRGGTQPQHF. CDR3 in DNA: TGTGCCAGCAGAGGAGGGACTCAGCCCCAGCATTTT. V is TRBV28 and J is TRBJ1-5; tentatively, D is TRBD1 (5 bases). V lost 6 bases and J 6 bases, leaving 9 bases between the germline ends. CDR3 length: 12 residues. CDR1 and CDR2 (germline): MDHEN, SYDVKM.

In this sample, this clonotype turned up a few times. The chain uses TRBV25-1 and TRBJ2-7; perhaps TRBD1 as D (6 bases). Germline V gene sequence: CDR1 MGHDK, CDR2 SYGVNS. The CDR3 spans 14 residues. Trimming left V 1 base short and J 4 bases short, with 11 bases between. The CDR3 region has the DNA TGTGCCAGCAGTGAATTAGGGCAGGGGTACGAGCAGTACTTC. Amino acids: CASSELGQGYEQYF.

This clonotype was seen a handful of times. The V call is TRBV6-1, the J call TRBJ2-3; 7 nucleotides align to TRBD1. With 3 bases clipped from V and 2 bases from J, the junction kept 5 bases outside the gene matches. Germline V gives CDR1 MNHNS, CDR2 SASEGT. The CDR3 is 15 residues long. CDR3 nucleotide sequence: TGTGCCAGCAGTGAGGGACAGCTTAACACAGATACGCAGTATTTT. This encodes CASSEGQLNTDTQYF.

This chain connects TRBV7-2 to TRBJ1-1, with TRBD1 identical over 7 bases. This CDR3 is built from 14 residues. Trimming cost V 3 bases and J 10 bases; bases outside gene matches: 11. Germline loops: CDR1 SGHTA, CDR2 FQGNSA. The CDR3 here is CASSLFDRAITAFF. CDR3 DNA: TGTGCCAGCAGCTTGTTCGACAGGGCGATCACAGCTTTCTTT.

This clonotype was seen more than once but under ten times. The rearrangement joins TRBV5-4 to TRBJ1-2; D not certain. This CDR3 has 14 residues. Germline V gene sequence: CDR1 SGHNT, CDR2 YYREEE (reference sequence). The V and J ends lost 0 bases and 0 bases respectively, with 6 bases between them. Here the CDR3 DNA reads TGTGCCAGCAGCTTGGGCGGTGCTAACTATGGCTACACCTTC. Translation gives CASSLGGANYGYTF.

The chain joins TRBV20-1 to TRBJ2-7, with 9 bases identical to TRBD1. This CDR3 has 15 residues. Per the germline V gene, CDR1 is DFQATT and CDR2 is SNEGSKA (reference sequence). The V gene end was trimmed by 3 bases and the J gene end by 3 bases; junction bases not matched to a gene: 9. The CDR3 nucleotides are TGCAGTGCTAGGGATGAGACGACAGGGGGCTACGAGCAGTACTTC. Translating it yields CSARDETTGGYEQYF.

The chain is built from TRBV18 and TRBJ2-3, with 8 bases matching TRBD1. CDR3 length: 16 residues. The ends lost 0 bases at V and 2 bases at J; junction bases unmatched: 4. In germline, CDR1 is KGHSH, CDR2 LQKENI. This CDR3 is CASSPPQGASTDTQYF. As DNA, the CDR3 is TGTGCCAGCTCACCACCCCAGGGGGCTTCCACAGATACGCAGTATTTT.

This clonotype was counted a few times. The chain carries TRBV27 and TRBJ1-2, with 7 nucleotides matching TRBD1. The trim removed 5 bases at V and 4 bases at J, leaving 7 bases unmatched. CDR1 MNHEY and CDR2 SMNVEV come from the germline V gene (reference sequence). The CDR3 spans 14 residues. CDR3 residues: CASSVPGQPYGYTF. The CDR3 DNA is TGTGCCAGCAGTGTGCCGGGACAGCCCTATGGCTACACCTTC.

This clonotype was detected only a few times. The chain couples TRBV6-2 or TRBV6-3 to TRBJ1-2, with D perhaps TRBD1 (6 bases). Trimming left V 8 bases short and J 2 bases short, with 18 bases between. The CDR3 covers 15 residues. Germline-derived CDR1 and CDR2 are MNHEY and SVGEGT. The CDR3 here is CASYHSRTVNYGYTF. In nucleotides, the CDR3 is TGTGCCAGCTACCATTCTCGGACAGTCAACTATGGCTACACCTTC.

The genes are TRBV15 and TRBJ2-1, with 10 positions matching TRBD2. Trimming cost V 5 bases and J 7 bases; bases outside gene matches: 14. The CDR3 consists of 17 residues. In germline, CDR1 is LNHNV, CDR2 YYDKDF (reference sequence). This chain's CDR3 is CATSPIRPSGSGNEQFF. The CDR3 DNA reads as TGTGCCACCAGCCCAATAAGGCCTAGCGGGAGTGGGAATGAGCAGTTCTTC. The variable domain in full, completed from reference TRBV15 and TRBJ2-1, reads DAMVIQNPRYQVTQFGKPVTLSCSQTLNHNVMYWYQQKSSQAPKLLFHYYDKDFNNEADTPDNFQSRRPNTSFCFLDIRSPGLGDTAMYLCATSPIRPSGSGNEQFFGPGTRLTVL.

DNA of the CDR3: TGTGCCAGCAGTGAAGCGCGACCCGACTATGGCTACACCTTC. It codes for CASSEARPDYGYTF. The chain recombines TRBV6-1 with TRBJ1-2; D is undetermined. The germline gives CDR1 MNHNS, CDR2 SASEGT. The germline V and J ends were trimmed by 0 bases and 3 bases, with 8 bases remaining between them. The CDR3 contains 14 residues.

The chain recombines TRBV19 with TRBJ2-7, with D perhaps TRBD1 or TRBD2 (5 bases each). CDR3 length: 18 residues. V was cut by 1 base and J by 2 bases, with 21 bases left in between. Germline loops: CDR1 LNHDA, CDR2 SQIVND (reference sequence). The CDR3 here is CASSIVLPRRDVTYEQYF. In DNA, the CDR3 is TGTGCCAGTAGTATAGTCCTCCCCCGCCGGGACGTCACCTACGAGCAGTACTTC.

The V gene is TRBV6-1, the J gene TRBJ1-5, with D possibly being TRBD1 (6 bases). This CDR3 has 16 amino acids. Germline V gene data show CDR1 as MNHNS and CDR2 as SASEGT. V lost 4 bases and J 5 bases, leaving 18 bases between the germline ends. CDR3 in DNA: TGTGCCAGCAGTGCGGCAGGGGTAGGGGTACATCAGCCCCAGCATTTT. Its translation: CASSAAGVGVHQPQHF.

The CDR3 nucleotides read TGTGCCAGCAGTCCCGGACAAGAGGGCACTGAAGCTTTCTTT. Its translation: CASSPGQEGTEAFF. V gene TRBV28 combines with J gene TRBJ1-1, with D possibly matching TRBD1 (5 bases). Trimming took off 5 bases at V and 4 bases at J, with 14 bases between the two ends. Germline V gene data show CDR1 as MDHEN and CDR2 as SYDVKM. The CDR3 length is 14 residues.

CDR3 bases: TGTGCCAGCAGTTACTCCCTCAACACTGAAGCTTTCTTT. The encoded protein is CASSYSLNTEAFF. The chain has TRBV6-5 and TRBJ1-1; no reliable D call. Germline V gene sequence: CDR1 MNHEY, CDR2 SVGAGI. This CDR3 contains 13 residues. V gave up 0 bases and J gave up 2 bases, with 4 bases separating them.